The 27 T cell receptor beta chains reported below all come from one sample, sequenced in a study of beta chain features in type 1 diabetes (dated by TCRdb to 2016 to 2018). The protocol used for the library was the immunoSEQ multiplex PCR assay. The entire amount of isolated RNA was reverse transcribed using the High Capacity cDNA Reverse Transcription Kit, so the sequenced TCRB transcripts were expressed ones. What TCRdb holds here is the immuneACCESS table cut down to in-frame rearrangements. Part of the clones is not present; checked against another copy, under half of the missing clones reflect an unresolved V gene, and the others are unexplained. This sample lists a few hundred thousand clones; about 18% were detected once. Under 0.05% of the sample is in the top ten clones. Sequenced sample: naive CD4+ T cells from blood. The intended sense of this specimen's cell subset or site label: true naive CD4+ T cells. These TCRs come from a young woman in good health.

This clone was seen more than once but under ten times. The chain uses TRBV30 and TRBJ2-4; D remains ambiguous. V was trimmed by 2 bases and J by 6 bases, leaving 11 bases between them. CDR1 is GTSNPN, CDR2 SVGIG, per germline (reference sequence). The CDR3 totals 13 residues. This chain's CDR3 is CAWSMLEANIQYF. The CDR3 region has the DNA TGTGCCTGGAGTATGTTAGAAGCAAACATTCAGTACTTC.

This clone was detected only a few times. This sequence joins TRBV29-1 and TRBJ2-7; D is possibly TRBD2 (6 bases). V shed 7 bases and J shed 7 bases, with 17 bases lying between them. CDR1 is SQVTM, CDR2 ANQGSEA, per germline. This CDR3 has 12 residues. CDR3 DNA: TGCAGCGCTGGTATCCTCAGCGGGGAGCAGTACTTC. Translating it yields CSAGILSGEQYF.

This clone has just a few counts. The rearrangement uses TRBV7-9 and TRBJ1-5; 8 nucleotides match TRBD1. J lost 5 bases, V lost 6 bases, and 3 bases had no gene match. The CDR3 consists of 13 residues. Germline-derived CDR1 and CDR2 are SEHNR and FQNEAQ (reference sequence). CDR3 nucleotide sequence: TGTGCCAGCAGTTTGGACAGGGATCAGCCCCAGCATTTT. Translation: CASSLDRDQPQHF.

The chain joins TRBV11-1 to TRBJ1-1; 7 bases fit TRBD1. Germline CDR1 SGHAT, CDR2 FQDESV (reference sequence). This CDR3 comprises 14 residues. The J segment lost 5 bases and the V segment lost 5 bases, leaving 8 bases of the junction unmatched. The CDR3, as DNA: TGTGCCAGCAGCCGAGGCAGGGGGAATACTGAAGCTTTCTTT. Encoded protein: CASSRGRGNTEAFF.

This clone has just a few counts. The chain links TRBV4-3 to TRBJ2-7; 9 bases agree with TRBD1. The CDR3 runs to 15 residues. J lost 4 bases, V lost 3 bases, and 7 bases had no gene match. CDR1 and CDR2 (germline): LGHNA, YSLEER. CDR3 sequence: CASSHPGQGRYEQYF. CDR3 DNA: TGCGCCAGCAGCCATCCGGGACAGGGAAGGTACGAGCAGTACTTC.

The table lists this clone with a few counts. The chain joins TRBV6-6 to TRBJ1-5; D ambiguous. V was cut by 7 bases and J by 0 bases, with 7 bases left in between. CDR1 is MNHNY, CDR2 SVGAGI, per germline (reference sequence). This CDR3 has 13 residues. The CDR3: CASTGSSNQPQHF. The CDR3 bases are TGTGCCAGCACGGGGAGTAGCAATCAGCCCCAGCATTTT.

The genes are TRBV30 and TRBJ1-1; weak D call: TRBD1 (5 bases). The CDR3 is made up of 16 amino acids. The V end lost 1 base, the J end lost 0 bases, and 15 bases lay between the germline ends. Per germline, CDR1 GTSNPN and CDR2 SVGIG (reference sequence). The CDR3 nucleotides are TGTGCCTGGAGTGGAACAGGTCTGATATTGAACACTGAAGCTTTCTTT. Its translation: CAWSGTGLILNTEAFF. The whole variable domain, filled in from reference TRBV30 and TRBJ1-1, reads SQTIHQWPATLVQPVGSPLSLECTVEGTSNPNLYWYRQAAGRGLQLLFYSVGIGQISSEVPQNLSASRPQDRQFILSSKKLLLSDSGFYLCAWSGTGLILNTEAFFGQGTRLTVV.

This rearrangement joins TRBV2 to TRBJ2-3; weak D call: TRBD1 (5 bases). Germline CDR1 SNHLY, CDR2 FYNNEI. The germline V and J ends were trimmed by 4 bases and 3 bases, with 14 bases remaining between them. The CDR3 is 15 amino acids. The CDR3 DNA sequence: TGTGCCAGCAGTGTCCCCGCGACAGCAACAGATACGCAGTATTTT. Protein: CASSVPATATDTQYF.

The rearrangement joins TRBV11-2 to TRBJ1-2; 7 bases match TRBD1. The CDR3 extends over 15 amino acids. In germline, CDR1 is SGHAT, CDR2 FQNNGV. The V segment lost 5 bases and the J segment 4 bases; nucleotides outside the gene matches: 10. In DNA form, the CDR3 reads TGTGCCAGCAGCATCGACAGGGTGCTGGGCTATGGCTACACCTTC. Protein: CASSIDRVLGYGYTF.

This clone occurred a few times. J is TRBJ1-2 and V is TRBV7-2; a possible D gene is TRBD1 (5 bases). The CDR3 has 16 residues. V was pared by 0 bases and J by 4 bases, with 15 bases between. Germline CDR1 and CDR2: SGHTA and FQGNSA. The CDR3 is CASSLAGGPGRYGYTF. The DNA for the CDR3 is TGTGCCAGCAGCTTAGCGGGGGGTCCTGGCCGCTATGGCTACACCTTC. Based on the CDR3 plus reference TRBV7-2 and TRBJ1-2, the full variable domain is GAGVSQSPSNKVTEKGKDVELRCDPISGHTALYWYRQSLGQGLEFLIYFQGNSAPDKSGLPSDRFSAERTGGSVSTLTIQRTQQEDSAVYLCASSLAGGPGRYGYTFGSGTRLTVV.

V is TRBV7-3 and J is TRBJ2-3; TRBD2 might be the D (5 bases). Germline V gives CDR1 SGHTA, CDR2 FQGTGA. V was clipped by 0 bases and J by 0 bases, with 10 bases between them. CDR3 size: 16 residues. The chain's CDR3 is CASSLTLATSTDTQYF. In DNA, the CDR3 is TGTGCCAGCAGCTTAACGTTAGCGACTAGCACAGATACGCAGTATTTT.

Of note for this clone: This CDR3 is also generated by other DNA sequences in the sample. The rearrangement uses TRBV4-1 and TRBJ2-3; 7 positions match TRBD2. Trimming cost V 1 base and J 4 bases; bases outside gene matches: 5. CDR1 MGHRA and CDR2 YSYEKL come from the germline V gene. The CDR3 contains 15 residues. CDR3 sequence: CASSQVGLAADTQYF. CDR3 in DNA: TGCGCCAGCAGCCAAGTGGGCCTAGCGGCAGATACGCAGTATTTT.

This clone appeared a few times. This sequence joins TRBV13 and TRBJ2-7, with 12 nucleotides matching TRBD2. Germline CDR1 PRHDT, CDR2 FYEKMQ (reference sequence). Germline trimming cut 5 bases from V and 1 base from J; bases unmatched to any gene: 6. The CDR3 is made up of 16 amino acids. CDR3 protein: CASSQMTSGGSYEQYF. Written as DNA, the CDR3 is TGTGCCAGCAGCCAAATGACTAGCGGGGGATCCTACGAGCAGTACTTC.

This clone was counted only a few times. The chain carries TRBV4-1 and TRBJ1-5; D uncertain. The V end was cut by 4 bases, the J end by 5 bases, with 15 bases between. CDR3 length: 15 residues. Germline V gene sequence: CDR1 MGHRA, CDR2 YSYEKL. CDR3 nucleotides: TGCGCCAGCAGCCTAGCCCCGGCAGCGTATCAGCCCCAGCATTTT. Its protein is CASSLAPAAYQPQHF.

The chain couples TRBV29-1 to TRBJ1-2; maybe TRBD1 (6 bases). Looked up from germline, CDR1 is SQVTM and CDR2 is ANQGSEA. The CDR3 loop spans 13 amino acids. The ends were cut back, 6 bases at V and 2 bases at J, with 13 bases in the middle. CDR3 DNA: TGCAGCGTCGCTACAGGGATCAACTATGGCTACACCTTC. This gives the protein CSVATGINYGYTF. The entire variable domain, with the rest obtained from reference TRBV29-1 and TRBJ1-2, is as follows: SAVISQKPSRDICQRGTSLTIQCQVDSQVTMMFWYRQQPGQSLTLIATANQGSEATYESGFVIDKFPISRPNLTFSTLTVSNMSPEDSSIYLCSVATGINYGYTFGSGTRLTVV.

This chain links TRBV6-5 with TRBJ2-3; 7 bases map to TRBD2. Germline trimming cut 6 bases from V and 9 bases from J; bases unmatched to any gene: 15. The CDR3 is 15 residues long. The germline gives CDR1 MNHEY, CDR2 SVGAGI. The CDR3 region is CASRKLATSAGTQYF. In DNA, the CDR3 is TGTGCCAGCAGGAAACTAGCGACATCCGCCGGGACGCAGTATTTT.

This chain joins TRBV30 and TRBJ2-1, with TRBD1 identical over 7 bases. Germline loops: CDR1 GTSNPN, CDR2 SVGIG (reference sequence). Trimming at V came to 6 bases and at J to 2 bases, leaving 4 bases not matched to a gene. The CDR3 totals 13 residues. The CDR3, as DNA: TGTGCCTGTTCAGGGGGACCCTACAATGAGCAGTTCTTC. Translation gives CACSGGPYNEQFF. Combining the CDR3 with reference TRBV30 and TRBJ2-1 gives the whole variable domain SQTIHQWPATLVQPVGSPLSLECTVEGTSNPNLYWYRQAAGRGLQLLFYSVGIGQISSEVPQNLSASRPQDRQFILSSKKLLLSDSGFYLCACSGGPYNEQFFGPGTRLTVL.

This rearrangement joins TRBV15 to TRBJ1-2, with a possible D match to TRBD1 (6 bases). V was shortened by 2 bases and J by 5 bases, with 12 bases between the two germline ends. CDR1 and CDR2 (germline): LNHNV, YYDKDF (reference sequence). The CDR3 totals 14 residues. The CDR3 DNA is TGTGCCACCAGCAGACAGGACAGATTTTATGGCTACACCTTC. This sequence encodes CATSRQDRFYGYTF.

The V call is TRBV7-2, the J call TRBJ1-4, with TRBD1 as a possible D gene (5 bases). CDR3 length: 14 amino acids. Germline V gene lookup returns CDR1 SGHTA and CDR2 FQGNSA. The V gene lost 5 bases and the J gene lost 5 bases, with 12 bases spanning the gap. Here the CDR3 DNA reads TGTGCCAGCAGCATAGACAGCTTCAATGAAAAACTGTTTTTT. It translates to CASSIDSFNEKLFF.

This clone was counted a few times. J is TRBJ1-1 and V is TRBV18; no clear D gene. From germline, CDR1 is KGHSH and CDR2 LQKENI. The CDR3 covers 14 residues. Trimming removed 0 bases from V and 7 bases from J, with 12 bases in between. This CDR3 reads CASSPPERTLEAFF. The DNA of the CDR3 is TGTGCCAGCTCACCACCGGAGCGGACTCTTGAAGCTTTCTTT.

The J gene is TRBJ1-2, the V gene TRBV30; no clear D. Looked up from germline, CDR1 is GTSNPN and CDR2 is SVGIG (reference sequence). The CDR3 has 14 amino acids. Trimming took 3 bases from V and 5 from J, leaving 16 bases between them. CDR3 coding DNA: TGTGCCTGGAGCTTGGAGGGCCAAGGTTATGGCTACACCTTC. It translates to CAWSLEGQGYGYTF.

Notes on this clone: The junction departs from germline at one end; a sequencing error may be responsible. CDR3 sequence (DNA): TGTGCCAGCAGCTACCGGGACAGGGGATGGGACTTC. Translation gives CASSYRDRGWDF. This sequence joins TRBV7-3 and TRBJ2-7, with 10 bases fitting TRBD1. CDR1 is SGHTA and CDR2 is FQGTGA in the germline V gene. There are 12 residues in the CDR3.

This clone was detected only a few times. This CDR3 is CADKRLAGPPASSYNEQFF. CDR3 DNA sequence: TGTGCCGACAAGCGGCTAGCGGGTCCCCCGGCAAGCTCCTACAATGAGCAGTTCTTC. This chain connects TRBV7-8 to TRBJ2-1, with 8 positions matching TRBD2. This CDR3 has 19 amino acids. Per the germline V gene, CDR1 is SGHVS and CDR2 is FQNEAQ. J was trimmed by 0 bases and V by 11 bases; bases with no gene match: 21.

This clone was detected once. V gene TRBV19 combines with J gene TRBJ2-7, with 12 bases identical to TRBD1. This CDR3 is built from 14 residues. Looked up from germline, CDR1 is LNHDA and CDR2 is SQIVND (reference sequence). Losses at the gene ends were 8 bases for V and 3 bases for J; bases not matched to a gene: 5. The DNA for the CDR3 is TGTGCCAGTTCCGGGACAGGGGGCTTCTACGAGCAGTACTTC. This encodes CASSGTGGFYEQYF.

Note on this clone: Mismatch with germline at one junction end may stem from a read error. The V gene is TRBV30, the J gene TRBJ1-2; TRBD1 is a possible D gene (6 bases). The CDR3 totals 14 residues. Germline values: CDR1 GTSNPN, CDR2 SVGIG (reference sequence). This CDR3 reads CAWSGTGTLKAYAF. The DNA of the CDR3 is TGTGCCTGGAGTGGCACCGGGACACTCAAGGCATACGCCTTC. The full variable domain, completed using reference TRBV30 and TRBJ1-2, is SQTIHQWPATLVQPVGSPLSLECTVEGTSNPNLYWYRQAAGRGLQLLFYSVGIGQISSEVPQNLSASRPQDRQFILSSKKLLLSDSGFYLCAWSGTGTLKAYAFGSGTRLTVV.

The gene calls are TRBV4-2 and TRBJ2-5, with TRBD2 matching 13 bases. This CDR3 has 15 amino acids. Trimming removed 4 bases from V and 5 bases from J; junction bases left unmatched: 4. Germline lookup yields CDR1 LGHNA and CDR2 YNFKEQ. The CDR3 nucleotides are TGTGCCAGCAGCCCCGGACTAGCGGGAGTGGAGACCCAGTACTTC. Protein: CASSPGLAGVETQYF.

This clone was observed a handful of times. In DNA form, the CDR3 reads TGTGCCTGGAGTAAGCGGGACCAAGACACTGAAGCTTTCTTT. Translated: CAWSKRDQDTEAFF. The chain combines TRBV30 with TRBJ1-1; the D gene is possibly TRBD1 (5 bases). V shed 2 bases and J shed 3 bases, with 13 bases lying between them. Germline loops: CDR1 GTSNPN, CDR2 SVGIG (reference sequence). The CDR3 runs 14 residues.